This TCR beta chain derives from a study of tumor-infiltrating lymphocytes in primary liver carcinoma. Study information: All patients, whether men or women, fell within 30 to 69 years of age. Study results and limitations: A significantly higher top-250-clone fraction was recorded for tumors than for blood (p = 0.039).

From unsorted bulk tissue weighing roughly 18-30 mg, DNA and RNA were co-extracted. The proportion of viable tumor cells exceeded 85% in every tumor sample. About this clonotype: Its antigen remains unknown. Relative to the germline gene, one junction end is altered; a read error may explain this.

The CDR3 covers 14 residues. The germline V gene has CDR1 MDHEN and CDR2 SYDVKM. Total RNA amounting to roughly 450 ng was the source from which TCR beta cDNA was made with a constant-region primer. Generation of the TCR beta libraries relied on three nested multiplex PCR rounds using slightly modified ARM-PCR. PCR rounds one and two used TRBV1-TRBV30 forward primers with a C-beta reverse primer for around 9 cycles each. In TCRdb, the multiplex PCR reads were re-called with MiXCR into one record per CDR3 protein. The sample holds under 50,000 distinct CDR3 sequences, roughly 70% seen once. The sequence came from a man in his forties with primary liver carcinoma and hepatitis B virus infection. This sequence joins TRBV28 and TRBJ2-3; D call uncertain. Material for sequencing was liver tumor tissue from sampling region 5. As to subset: tumor region T5, tumor centre. The CDR3 nucleotides are TGTGGCAGCAGTACCCGGGTGAGTACAGATACGCAGTATTTT. It yields the protein CGSSTRVSTDTQYF.